This TCR beta chain was identified in a study of T-cell reconstitution after alpha-beta-depleted transplantation in children. The V end lost 7 bases, the J end lost 3 bases, and 11 bases lay between the germline ends. CDR3 size: 13 residues. Germline CDR1 reads SEHNR; CDR2 reads FQNEAQ (reference sequence). Unique molecular identifiers were incorporated into the prepared TCRbeta library. TCRdb reprocessed the PCR reads via MiXCR and lists one record per CDR3 protein. The sample has 240,000 or so distinct CDR3 sequences, 12% seen once. This clonotype occurred many times. V is TRBV7-9 and J is TRBJ2-3; possible D gene TRBD1, 6 bases. The TCR comes from a human donor who donated a stem cell graft to a child with acute lymphoblastic leukemia. The source was PBMCs from the stem cell graft donor, collected from the stem cell graft. The CDR3 coding sequence is TGTGCCAGCATCGGAACAGGGACAGATACGCAGTATTTT. Translating it yields CASIGTGTDTQYF.